This record covers a single T cell receptor (beta chain). Its antigen is unknown. Unmatched junction bases numbered 7, after V lost 6 bases and J lost 4 bases. This CDR3 has 15 residues. The germline CDR1 and CDR2 sequences are SEHNR and FQNEAQ (reference sequence). The entry originates in a study of blood T cells in healthy people across ages. The use of a sample-barcoded 5' primer and a J-beta primer mix characterized a second PCR of 7 to 11 cycles. Unique molecular identifiers of 12 random nucleotides labeled each cDNA. TCRdb re-called the 5' RACE reads with MiXCR, one entry per CDR3 protein. Of about 970,000 distinct CDR3 sequences detected, roughly 50% appear once; the ten largest clones hold roughly 23%. The study's findings and limits: Diversity of TCR beta per million T cells declined in a roughly linear way with age. Bulk PBMC profiling left naive and antigen-experienced comparisons inconclusive. Donors of long life had a larger count of naive CD4+ cells and greater diversity than aged donors.

This TCR was recovered from a woman aged 55-70 years in good health. This sequence joins TRBV7-9 and TRBJ2-3; TRBD2 aligns across 10 bases. Sequencing was performed on blood. CDR3 sequence: CASSQYTSGADTQYF. In DNA form, the CDR3 reads TGTGCCAGCAGTCAATATACTAGCGGGGCAGATACGCAGTATTTT. The full variable domain, with the rest looked up from reference TRBV7-9 and TRBJ2-3, is DTGVSQNPRHKITKRGQNVTFRCDPISEHNRLYWYRQTLGQGPEFLTYFQNEAQLEKSRLLSDRFSAERPKGSFSTLEIQRTEQGDSAMYLCASSQYTSGADTQYFGPGTRLTVL.